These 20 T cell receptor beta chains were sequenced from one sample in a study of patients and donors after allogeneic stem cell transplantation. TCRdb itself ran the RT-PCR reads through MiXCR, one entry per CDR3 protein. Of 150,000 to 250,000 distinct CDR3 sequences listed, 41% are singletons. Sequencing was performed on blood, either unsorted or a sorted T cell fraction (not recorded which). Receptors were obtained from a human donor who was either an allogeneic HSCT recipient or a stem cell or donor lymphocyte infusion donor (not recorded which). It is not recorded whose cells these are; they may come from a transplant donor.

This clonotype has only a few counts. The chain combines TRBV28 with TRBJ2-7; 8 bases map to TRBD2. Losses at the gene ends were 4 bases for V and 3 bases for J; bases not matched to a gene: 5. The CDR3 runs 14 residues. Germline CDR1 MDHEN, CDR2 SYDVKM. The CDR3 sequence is CASSSAGALYEQYF. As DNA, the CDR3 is TGTGCCAGCAGTTCAGCGGGAGCGCTCTACGAGCAGTACTTC.

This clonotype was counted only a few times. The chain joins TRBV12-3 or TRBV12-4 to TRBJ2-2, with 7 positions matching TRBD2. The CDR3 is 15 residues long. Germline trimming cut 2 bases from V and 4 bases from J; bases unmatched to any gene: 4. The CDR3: CASSLYGGGTGELFF. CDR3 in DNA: TGTGCCAGCAGTTTATACGGCGGGGGCACCGGGGAGCTGTTTTTT.

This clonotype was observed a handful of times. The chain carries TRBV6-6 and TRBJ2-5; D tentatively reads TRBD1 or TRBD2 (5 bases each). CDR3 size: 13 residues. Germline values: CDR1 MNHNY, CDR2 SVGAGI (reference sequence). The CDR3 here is CSAAREIVETQYF. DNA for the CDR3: TGTAGCGCGGCCAGGGAGATTGTGGAGACCCAGTACTTC.

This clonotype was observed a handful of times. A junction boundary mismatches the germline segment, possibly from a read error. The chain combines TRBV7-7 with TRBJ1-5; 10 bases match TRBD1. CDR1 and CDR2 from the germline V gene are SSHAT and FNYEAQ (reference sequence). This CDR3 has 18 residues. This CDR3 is CASSTNRDRGYSNQPQHF. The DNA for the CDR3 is TGTGCTAGCAGCACCAACCGGGACAGGGGCTATAGCAATCAGCCCCAGCATTTT.

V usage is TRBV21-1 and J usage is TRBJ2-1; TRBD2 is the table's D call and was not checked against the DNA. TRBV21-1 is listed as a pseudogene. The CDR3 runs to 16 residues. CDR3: CASSTKEGLDNNEQFF. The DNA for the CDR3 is TGTGCCAGCAGCACCAAAGAGGGACTAGACAACAATGAGCAGTTCTTC.

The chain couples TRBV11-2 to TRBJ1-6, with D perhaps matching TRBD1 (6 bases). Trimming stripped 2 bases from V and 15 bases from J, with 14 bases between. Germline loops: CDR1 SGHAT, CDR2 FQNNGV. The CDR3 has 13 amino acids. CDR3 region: CASSLSGAGLLHF. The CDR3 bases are TGTGCCAGCAGCTTATCGGGGGCGGGACTCCTCCACTTT.

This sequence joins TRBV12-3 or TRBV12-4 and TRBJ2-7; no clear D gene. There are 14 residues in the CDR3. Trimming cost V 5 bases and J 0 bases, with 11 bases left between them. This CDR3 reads CASSILVSSYEQYF. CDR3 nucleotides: TGTGCCAGCAGTATATTAGTGAGCTCCTACGAGCAGTACTTC.

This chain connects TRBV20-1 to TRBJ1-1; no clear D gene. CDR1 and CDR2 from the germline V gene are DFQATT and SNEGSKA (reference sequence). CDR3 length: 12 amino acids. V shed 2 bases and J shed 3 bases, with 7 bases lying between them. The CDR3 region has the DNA TGCAGTGCTAGACTCTTGTACACTGAAGCTTTCTTT. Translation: CSARLLYTEAFF.

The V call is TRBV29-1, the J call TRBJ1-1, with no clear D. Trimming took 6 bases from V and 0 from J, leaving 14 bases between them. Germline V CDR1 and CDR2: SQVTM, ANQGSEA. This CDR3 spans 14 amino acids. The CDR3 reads CSVGLISLNTEAFF. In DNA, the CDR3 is TGCAGCGTCGGACTGATCTCCTTGAACACTGAAGCTTTCTTT.

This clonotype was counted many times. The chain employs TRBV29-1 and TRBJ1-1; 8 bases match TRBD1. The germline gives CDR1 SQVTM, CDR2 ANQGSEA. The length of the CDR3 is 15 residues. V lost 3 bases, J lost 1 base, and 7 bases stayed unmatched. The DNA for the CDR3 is TGCAGCGTTGATGCCCAGGGGGCGGAGAACACTGAAGCTTTCTTT. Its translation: CSVDAQGAENTEAFF.

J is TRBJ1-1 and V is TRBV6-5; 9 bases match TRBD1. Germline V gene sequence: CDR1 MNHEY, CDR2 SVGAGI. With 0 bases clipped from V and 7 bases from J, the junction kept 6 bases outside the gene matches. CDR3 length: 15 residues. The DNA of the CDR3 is TGTGCCAGCAGTTACTCGGCGGGACAGGGAGGTGAAGCTTTCTTT. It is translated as CASSYSAGQGGEAFF.

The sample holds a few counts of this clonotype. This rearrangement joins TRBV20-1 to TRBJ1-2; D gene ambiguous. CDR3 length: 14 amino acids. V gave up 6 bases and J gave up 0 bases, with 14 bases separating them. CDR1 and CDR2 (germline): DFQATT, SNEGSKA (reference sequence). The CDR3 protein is CSAREVAANYGYTF. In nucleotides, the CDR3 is TGCAGTGCCCGCGAGGTGGCAGCTAACTATGGCTACACCTTC.

CDR3 region: CASSNARTGRTNEKLFF. CDR3 coding DNA: TGTGCCAGCAGTAACGCACGGACAGGGAGAACTAATGAAAAACTGTTTTTT. V is TRBV6-5 and J is TRBJ1-4; 8 bases agree with TRBD1. Germline CDR1 and CDR2: MNHEY and SVGAGI. The CDR3 totals 17 residues. V was clipped by 5 bases and J by 1 base; unmatched bases: 9.

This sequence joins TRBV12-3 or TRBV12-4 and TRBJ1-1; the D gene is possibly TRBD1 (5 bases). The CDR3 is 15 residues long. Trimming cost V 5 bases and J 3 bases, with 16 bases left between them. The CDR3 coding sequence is TGTGCCAGCAGTCCCCCTGAGGCAGGGTACACTGAAGCTTTCTTT. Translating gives CASSPPEAGYTEAFF.

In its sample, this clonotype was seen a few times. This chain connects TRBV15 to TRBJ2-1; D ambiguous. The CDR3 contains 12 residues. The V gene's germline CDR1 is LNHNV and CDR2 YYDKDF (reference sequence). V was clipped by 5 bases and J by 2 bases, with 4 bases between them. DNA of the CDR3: TGTGCCACCAGCGGGACCTACAATGAGCAGTTCTTC. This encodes CATSGTYNEQFF.

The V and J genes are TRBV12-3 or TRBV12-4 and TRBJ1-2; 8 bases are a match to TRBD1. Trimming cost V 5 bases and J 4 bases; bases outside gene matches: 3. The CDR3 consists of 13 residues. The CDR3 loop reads CASSQTGVYGYTF. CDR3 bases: TGTGCCAGCAGTCAGACAGGGGTCTATGGCTACACCTTC.

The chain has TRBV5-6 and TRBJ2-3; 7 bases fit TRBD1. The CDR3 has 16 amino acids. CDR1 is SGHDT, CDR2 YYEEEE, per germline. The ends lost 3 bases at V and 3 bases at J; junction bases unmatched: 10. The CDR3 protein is CASSYRGLGVTDTQYF. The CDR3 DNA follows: TGTGCCAGCAGCTACAGGGGCTTAGGTGTTACAGATACGCAGTATTTT.

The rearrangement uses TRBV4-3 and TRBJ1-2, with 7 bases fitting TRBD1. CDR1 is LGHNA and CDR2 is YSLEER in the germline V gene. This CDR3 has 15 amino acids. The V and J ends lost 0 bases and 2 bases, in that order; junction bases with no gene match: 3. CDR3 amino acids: CASSQERDRNYGYTF. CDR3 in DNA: TGCGCCAGCAGCCAAGAAAGGGACAGAAACTATGGCTACACCTTC.

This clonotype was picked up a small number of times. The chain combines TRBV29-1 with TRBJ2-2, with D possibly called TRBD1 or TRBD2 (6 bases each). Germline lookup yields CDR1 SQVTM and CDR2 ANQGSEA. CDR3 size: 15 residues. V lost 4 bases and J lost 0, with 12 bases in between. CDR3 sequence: CSVVRGDTNTGELFF. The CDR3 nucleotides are TGCAGCGTTGTGAGGGGGGATACGAACACCGGGGAGCTGTTTTTT.

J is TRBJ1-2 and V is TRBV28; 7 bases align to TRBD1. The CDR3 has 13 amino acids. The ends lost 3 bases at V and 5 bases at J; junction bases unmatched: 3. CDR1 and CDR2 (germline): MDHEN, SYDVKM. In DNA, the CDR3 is TGTGCCAGCAGTTTCTCGACAGGGTATGGCTACACCTTC. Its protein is CASSFSTGYGYTF.